This T cell receptor (beta chain) derives from a study of cytomegalovirus exposure and HLA in healthy donors. This clone was seen only once. The CDR3 runs 17 residues. V gave up 4 bases and J gave up 1 base; unmatched junction bases: 9. Germline CDR1 reads SQVTM; CDR2 reads ANQGSEA. Use of 60 Vbeta and 13 Jbeta primers characterized the PCR. Produced via immunoSEQ multiplex PCR; TCRdb's table is partial and in-frame only. The sample carries roughly 240,000 clones, more than 75% recorded once. Sequenced material: PBMCs. This sequence was found in a girl aged 2-9 years in good health and CMV-seronegative. The chain links TRBV29-1 to TRBJ2-1; 11 nucleotides agree with TRBD2. Here the CDR3 DNA reads TGCAGCGTTGGAGGAACTAGCGGGAGAAAATCCTACAATGAGCAGTTCTTC. The encoded protein is CSVGGTSGRKSYNEQFF.